These 21 T cell receptor beta chains share one sample of origin, sequenced in a study of CD8 T cells in Susac syndrome. Reverse transcription of about 0.5 to 1 ug RNA used random hexamers. TCRdb processed the immunoSEQ multiplex PCR reads anew with MiXCR; each CDR3 protein has one entry. The repertoire holds 250,000 to 300,000 distinct CDR3 sequences, with 70% to 90% as singletons. Sequencing was done on a sample of CD8+ T cells from PBMCs. These receptors were taken from a human donor with multiple sclerosis.

As to this clonotype: Mismatch with germline at one junction end may stem from a read error. The chain joins TRBV2 to TRBJ2-6, with a tentative D call TRBD2 (6 bases). This CDR3 spans 13 amino acids. The germline V gene has CDR1 SNHLY and CDR2 FYNNEI. This CDR3 is CASPGDGANVPTF. For the CDR3, the DNA is TGTGCCAGCCCGGGGGATGGGGCCAACGTCCCGACTTTC.

CDR3 sequence reads: CSAEGGVIGEQYF. CDR3 sequence (DNA): TGCAGTGCGGAGGGCGGGGTCATCGGGGAGCAGTACTTC. The genes are TRBV20-1 and TRBJ2-7; D may be TRBD2 (6 bases). The CDR3 runs 13 residues. The germline gives CDR1 DFQATT, CDR2 SNEGSKA (reference sequence). The ends were cut back, 6 bases at V and 7 bases at J, with 19 bases in the middle.

The chain has TRBV4-1 and TRBJ1-1, with D perhaps matching TRBD1 (5 bases). V was clipped by 4 bases and J by 1 base, with 13 bases between them. CDR1 and CDR2 from the germline V gene are MGHRA and YSYEKL. CDR3 length equals 15 residues. The CDR3 region is CASSPRDPWNTEAFF. CDR3 DNA sequence: TGCGCCAGCAGCCCTCGGGACCCCTGGAACACTGAAGCTTTCTTT.

The chain recombines TRBV5-8 with TRBJ2-5, with TRBD2 as a possible D gene (6 bases). This CDR3 spans 11 amino acids. V gave up 7 bases and J gave up 7 bases, with 11 bases separating them. CDR1 is SGHTS, CDR2 YDEGEE, per germline. For the CDR3, the DNA is TGTGCCAGCGGGACTCTAGGGACCCAGTACTTC. Its translation is CASGTLGTQYF.

V is TRBV9 and J is TRBJ2-5; tentative D call: TRBD1 (5 bases). This CDR3 has 15 amino acids. Per the germline V gene, CDR1 is SGDLS and CDR2 is YYNGEE. Trimming removed 4 bases at V and 1 base at J, with 14 bases between. In DNA form, the CDR3 reads TGTGCCAGCAGCACCCCGACAGCAGCCCAAGAGACCCAGTACTTC. It specifies CASSTPTAAQETQYF.

This chain links TRBV15 with TRBJ1-3, with D unclear. V lost 0 bases and J 4 bases, leaving 13 bases between the germline ends. This CDR3 is built from 16 residues. Germline CDR1 and CDR2: LNHNV and YYDKDF (reference sequence). In nucleotides, the CDR3 is TGTGCCACCAGCAGAGATCGGGCAGTAGCGGGAAACACCATATATTTT. Translation gives CATSRDRAVAGNTIYF.

This chain uses TRBV5-1 with TRBJ2-5; maybe TRBD2 (5 bases). Germline V gives CDR1 SGHRS, CDR2 YFSETQ. Trimming shortened V by 5 bases and J by 5 bases, and 22 bases separated the two germline ends. This CDR3 is built from 16 residues. The CDR3 is CASSIRDLIIGETQYF. CDR3 DNA: TGCGCCAGCAGTATCCGGGATTTAATTATCGGGGAGACCCAGTACTTC. Complete variable domain (other parts from reference TRBV5-1 and TRBJ2-5): KAGVTQTPRYLIKTRGQQVTLSCSPISGHRSVSWYQQTPGQGLQFLFEYFSETQRNKGNFPGRFSGRQFSNSRSEMNVSTLELGDSALYLCASSIRDLIIGETQYFGPGTRLLVL.

Of note for this clonotype: A read error may produce the germline difference seen at one junction end. The CDR3, as DNA: TGTGCTAGCAGCTTAGTTAAAGGAGGTGAAGCTTTCTTT. It encodes CASSLVKGGEAFF. The V and J genes are TRBV7-7 and TRBJ1-1; D gene ambiguous. This CDR3 has 13 amino acids. Germline assignment: CDR1 SSHAT and CDR2 FNYEAQ (reference sequence).

The chain recombines TRBV9 with TRBJ2-1; 7 positions match TRBD2. There are 17 residues in the CDR3. V trimming: 3 bases; J trimming: 8 bases; junction bases outside the gene matches: 17. The germline CDR1 and CDR2 sequences are SGDLS and YYNGEE. The CDR3: CASSGGAGGSSSYEQFF. The CDR3 nucleotides read TGTGCCAGCAGCGGGGGAGCCGGGGGGAGTAGTTCGTATGAGCAGTTCTTC. Together with reference TRBV9 and TRBJ2-1, the CDR3 gives the full variable domain: DSGVTQTPKHLITATGQRVTLRCSPRSGDLSVYWYQQSLDQGLQFLIQYYNGEERAKGNILERFSAQQFPDLHSELNLSSLELGDSALYFCASSGGAGGSSSYEQFFGPGTRLTVL.

The chain carries TRBV23-1 and TRBJ1-4; D perhaps matches TRBD1 (5 bases). TRBV23-1 is an ORF; its function is uncertain. The CDR3 spans 17 residues. The germline V and J ends were trimmed by 0 bases and 0 bases, with 11 bases remaining between them. Here the CDR3 reads CASSQSPGPATNEKLFF. DNA for the CDR3: TGCGCCAGCAGTCAATCCCCAGGGCCCGCAACTAATGAAAAACTGTTTTTT.

This chain connects TRBV6-2 or TRBV6-3 to TRBJ2-1; D assignment may be TRBD1 or TRBD2 (5 bases each). The CDR3 consists of 18 residues. V was clipped by 3 bases and J by 1 base, with 19 bases between them. From germline, CDR1 is MNHEY and CDR2 SVGEGT. The CDR3 loop is CASSYSRLTGWSYNEQFF. The CDR3 bases are TGTGCCAGCAGTTATTCGCGACTAACAGGTTGGTCCTACAATGAGCAGTTCTTC.

The chain links TRBV12-2 to TRBJ2-5. TRBV12-2 is recorded as a pseudogene. CDR3 length equals 15 residues. CDR3 sequence (DNA): TGTGCAAGTCGCCCCAGGTGTCTGGGGCAAGAGACCCAGTACTTC. Translated, it gives CASRPRCLGQETQYF.

The chain recombines TRBV27 with TRBJ2-3; the match to TRBD2 covers 7 bases. The junction had 7 bases not matched to a gene; V was cut back by 0 bases and J by 4 bases. Germline V gives CDR1 MNHEY, CDR2 SMNVEV (reference sequence). The CDR3 has 16 residues. The CDR3 coding sequence is TGTGCCAGCAGTTTATCGGTCGGGAGGAGGTCAGATACGCAGTATTTT. Translating gives CASSLSVGRRSDTQYF.

This chain connects TRBV29-1 to TRBJ1-2; D unclear. Germline CDR1 and CDR2: SQVTM and ANQGSEA. Trimming cost V 0 bases and J 0 bases, with 14 bases left between them. The CDR3 spans 16 residues. This CDR3 is CSVEDRVPSANYGYTF. The CDR3 nucleotides are TGCAGCGTTGAAGATCGGGTCCCTTCAGCTAACTATGGCTACACCTTC. Combining the CDR3 with reference TRBV29-1 and TRBJ1-2 gives the whole variable domain SAVISQKPSRDICQRGTSLTIQCQVDSQVTMMFWYRQQPGQSLTLIATANQGSEATYESGFVIDKFPISRPNLTFSTLTVSNMSPEDSSIYLCSVEDRVPSANYGYTFGSGTRLTVV.

This chain links TRBV28 with TRBJ2-3; 9 bases fit TRBD2. The length of the CDR3 is 14 residues. V trimming: 8 bases; J trimming: 4 bases; junction bases outside the gene matches: 7. The germline CDR1 and CDR2 sequences are MDHEN and SYDVKM. The CDR3 DNA is TGTGCCAGCTTGCGGGGACTAGCAGCAGATACGCAGTATTTT. Protein: CASLRGLAADTQYF. Filled out from reference TRBV28 and TRBJ2-3, the complete variable domain reads DVKVTQSSRYLVKRTGEKVFLECVQDMDHENMFWYRQDPGLGLRLIYFSYDVKMKEKGDIPEGYSVSREKKERFSLILESASTNQTSMYLCASLRGLAADTQYFGPGTRLTVL.

The chain joins TRBV7-9 to TRBJ2-3; possible D gene TRBD2, 5 bases. V lost 3 bases and J 6 bases, leaving 10 bases between the germline ends. CDR1 and CDR2 (germline): SEHNR, FQNEAQ (reference sequence). The CDR3 runs to 13 residues. The CDR3 nucleotides are TGTGCCAGCAGCTTGGGTAGCGACGATACGCAGTATTTT. As protein: CASSLGSDDTQYF.

This chain links TRBV4-1 with TRBJ1-5, with 7 bases fitting TRBD1. Germline V gene data show CDR1 as MGHRA and CDR2 as YSYEKL. V dropped 3 bases and J dropped 6; count of bases not matched to a gene: 8. The CDR3 extends over 15 amino acids. Here the CDR3 reads CASSHGQGEGQPQHF. In DNA, the CDR3 is TGCGCCAGCAGCCACGGGCAGGGGGAAGGTCAGCCCCAGCATTTT.

V usage is TRBV27 and J usage is TRBJ2-2; TRBD2 matches at 11 bases. The CDR3 contains 18 residues. Germline assignment: CDR1 MNHEY and CDR2 SMNVEV (reference sequence). With 2 bases clipped from V and 4 bases from J, the junction kept 9 bases outside the gene matches. This CDR3 reads CASSLVVAGGSGTGELFF. Written as DNA, the CDR3 is TGTGCCAGCAGTTTAGTGGTAGCGGGAGGGTCAGGCACCGGGGAGCTGTTTTTT.

Written as DNA, the CDR3 is TGTGCCAGCAGTCCGCCCGGGTTCCGCTCCTACGAGCAGTACTTC. This codes for CASSPPGFRSYEQYF. The chain joins TRBV28 to TRBJ2-7; D gene unclear. The germline gives CDR1 MDHEN, CDR2 SYDVKM. The CDR3 contains 15 residues. V lost 5 bases, J lost 0 bases, and 14 bases lay in between.

This rearrangement joins TRBV7-9 to TRBJ2-1, with 8 bases fitting TRBD2. The CDR3 contains 16 residues. Trimming removed 5 bases from V and 0 bases from J; junction bases left unmatched: 6. Looked up from germline, CDR1 is SEHNR and CDR2 is FQNEAQ (reference sequence). The CDR3 DNA reads as TGTGCCAGCAGCCCGGGGGGGGGAAGCTCCTACAATGAGCAGTTCTTC. It specifies CASSPGGGSSYNEQFF.

J is TRBJ1-1 and V is TRBV9; D call uncertain. This CDR3 comprises 13 residues. Germline CDR1 is SGDLS and CDR2 is YYNGEE. V lost 2 bases and J lost 3, with 8 bases in between. CDR3 region: CASSVTPDTEAFF. The CDR3 coding sequence is TGTGCCAGCAGCGTCACCCCAGACACTGAAGCTTTCTTT.